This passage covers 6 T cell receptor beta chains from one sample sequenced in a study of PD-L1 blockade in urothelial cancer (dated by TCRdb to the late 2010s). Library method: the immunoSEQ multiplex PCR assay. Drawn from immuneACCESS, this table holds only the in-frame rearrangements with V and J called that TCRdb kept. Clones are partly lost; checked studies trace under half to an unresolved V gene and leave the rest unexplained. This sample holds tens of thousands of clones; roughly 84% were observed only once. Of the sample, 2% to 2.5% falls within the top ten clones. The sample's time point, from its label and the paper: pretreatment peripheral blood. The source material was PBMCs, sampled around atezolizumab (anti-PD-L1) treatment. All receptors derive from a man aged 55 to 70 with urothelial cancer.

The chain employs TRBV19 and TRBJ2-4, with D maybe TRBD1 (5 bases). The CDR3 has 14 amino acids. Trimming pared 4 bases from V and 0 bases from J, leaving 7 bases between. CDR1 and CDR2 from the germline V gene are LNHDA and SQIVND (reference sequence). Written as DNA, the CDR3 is TGTGCCAGTAGTAGCCAGGGAGCCAAAAACATTCAGTACTTC. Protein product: CASSSQGAKNIQYF.

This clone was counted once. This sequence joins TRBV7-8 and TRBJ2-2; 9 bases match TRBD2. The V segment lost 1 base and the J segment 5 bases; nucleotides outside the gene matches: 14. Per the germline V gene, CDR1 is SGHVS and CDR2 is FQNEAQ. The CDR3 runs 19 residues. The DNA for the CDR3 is TGTGCCAGCAGCTTAGAGCTAGCGGGGCGGGCGAGGGGAACCGGGGAGCTGTTTTTT. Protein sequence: CASSLELAGRARGTGELFF.

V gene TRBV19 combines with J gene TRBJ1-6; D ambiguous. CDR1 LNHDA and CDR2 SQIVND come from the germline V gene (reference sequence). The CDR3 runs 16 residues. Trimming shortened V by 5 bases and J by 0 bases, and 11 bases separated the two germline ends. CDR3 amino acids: CASSPVSSSYNSPLHF. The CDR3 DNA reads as TGTGCCAGTAGTCCCGTATCGAGCTCCTATAATTCACCCCTCCACTTT.

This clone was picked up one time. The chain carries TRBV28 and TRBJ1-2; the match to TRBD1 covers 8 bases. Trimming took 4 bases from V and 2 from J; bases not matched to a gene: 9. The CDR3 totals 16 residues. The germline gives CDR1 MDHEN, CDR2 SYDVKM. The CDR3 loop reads CASSSVGTGYNYGYTF. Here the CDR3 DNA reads TGTGCCAGCAGTTCTGTCGGGACAGGTTACAACTATGGCTACACCTTC.

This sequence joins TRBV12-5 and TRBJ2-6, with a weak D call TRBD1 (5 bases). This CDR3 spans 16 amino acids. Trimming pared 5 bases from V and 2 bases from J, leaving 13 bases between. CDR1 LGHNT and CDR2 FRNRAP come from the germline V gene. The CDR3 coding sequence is TGTGCTAGTGGTCCTGGTCAGGGAACTGGGGCCAACGTCCTGACTTTC. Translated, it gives CASGPGQGTGANVLTF.

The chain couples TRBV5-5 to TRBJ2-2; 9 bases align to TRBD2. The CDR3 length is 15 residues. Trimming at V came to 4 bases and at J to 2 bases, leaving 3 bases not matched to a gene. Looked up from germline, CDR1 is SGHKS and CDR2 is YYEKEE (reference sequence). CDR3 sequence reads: CASSPSGANTGELFF. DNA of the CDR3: TGTGCCAGCAGCCCTAGCGGGGCCAACACCGGGGAGCTGTTTTTT.